The TCR beta chain described here comes from a study of patients and donors after allogeneic stem cell transplantation. One entry per CDR3 protein results from TCRdb running MiXCR on the RT-PCR reads. The repertoire holds about a million distinct CDR3 sequences, with approximately 19% as singletons. Only a few counts were recorded for this clonotype. CDR3 size: 13 residues. V lost 6 bases to trimming and J lost 8 bases, with 16 bases between them. CDR1 MNHNS and CDR2 SASEGT come from the germline V gene. The specimen was blood, either unsorted or a sorted T cell fraction (not recorded which). The genes are TRBV6-1 and TRBJ1-2; D perhaps matches TRBD1 (6 bases). The clonotype was recovered from a human donor who was either an allogeneic HSCT recipient or a stem cell or donor lymphocyte infusion donor (not recorded which). It is not recorded whose cells these are; they may come from a transplant donor. The CDR3 spells CASSPRDTEGYTF. CDR3 DNA: TGTGCCAGCAGCCCAAGGGACACGGAGGGCTACACCTTC.